The T cell receptor beta chain under discussion was sequenced for a study of memory CD4+ T cells and cytomegalovirus serostatus. The CDR3 is made up of 15 amino acids. Unmatched junction bases numbered 10, after V lost 6 bases and J lost 6 bases. CDR1 is LNHDA and CDR2 is SQIVND in the germline V gene (reference sequence). The sort gate was single viable CD3+CD4+CD8-CD45RO+ cells for memory CD4+ T cells. Using immunoSEQ multiplex PCR, the repertoire was profiled, and TCRdb retains in-frame clones only, with some absent. The sample holds just under 95,000 clones, 75% to 90% seen once. The sequence was collected from an adult in good health and CMV-seropositive. The sample taken for sequencing was memory CD4+ T cells from blood. The chain carries TRBV19 and TRBJ2-1; 8 bases align to TRBD2. The CDR3 loop reads CASSNSGEGVNEQFF. CDR3 DNA: TGTGCCAGTAGCAATAGCGGGGAGGGTGTCAATGAGCAGTTCTTC.